This is a list of T cell receptor beta chains from one sample in a study of cytomegalovirus exposure and HLA in healthy donors. Generated by immunoSEQ multiplex PCR, the TCRdb table keeps only in-frame clones and is missing some. The sample consists of 150,000 to 200,000 clones, 75% to 80% of them appearing once. The material sequenced was PBMCs. The receptors originated from a woman between 40 and 55 years old in good health and CMV-seropositive. CDR3s include the opening cysteine and the closing phenylalanine or tryptophan. D genes are given only for firm matches. The size entry is marked missing in some rows and otherwise reads once, few, many or a size class.

v_call	j_call	d_call	clone_size	cdr3_aa	cdr3_nt
TRBV10-3	TRBJ2-3	TRBD2	NA	CAISEFMAGTSGTGTADTQYF	TGTGCCATCAGTGAGTTTATGGCCGGGACTAGCGGGACGGGAACCGCGGATACGCAGTATTTT
TRBV2	TRBJ1-5	NA	NA	CASRRDNQPQHF	TGTGCCAGCCGCAGGGACAATCAGCCCCAGCATTTT
TRBV19	TRBJ1-6	NA	NA	CASNRGESSYNSPLHF	TGTGCCAGTAATCGGGGGGAGAGCTCCTATAATTCACCCCTCCACTTT
TRBV15	TRBJ1-5	NA	NA	CATSRGGTREGQPQHF	TGTGCCACCAGCAGAGGGGGCACCAGGGAAGGCCAGCCCCAGCATTTT
TRBV4-3	TRBJ2-1	NA	NA	CASRGEQTYNEQFF	TGCGCCAGCAGAGGGGAACAGACGTACAATGAGCAGTTCTTC
TRBV7-2	TRBJ2-7	TRBD1	NA	CASSLGDSPYEQYF	TGTGCCAGCAGCTTAGGGGACAGCCCCTACGAGCAGTACTTC
TRBV5-1	TRBJ2-7	NA	NA	CASSLDISYEQYF	TGCGCCAGCAGCTTGGATATCTCCTACGAGCAGTACTTC
TRBV11-2	TRBJ2-5	TRBD1	NA	CASSAGQGAIETQYF	TGTGCCAGCAGTGCCGGACAGGGGGCTATAGAGACCCAGTACTTC
TRBV27	TRBJ2-5	TRBD2	NA	CASELAGGEETQYF	TGTGCCAGCGAATTAGCGGGGGGAGAAGAGACCCAGTACTTC
TRBV25-1	TRBJ2-1	NA	NA	CASSEPLAEKQFF	TGTGCCAGCAGTGAGCCGTTAGCGGAAAAGCAGTTCTTC
TRBV5-1	TRBJ2-7	NA	NA	CASSLSPGSDYEQYF	TGCGCCAGCAGCTTGTCACCGGGTTCCGACTACGAGCAGTACTTC
TRBV27	TRBJ1-2	TRBD1	NA	CASTPGGASGYGYTF	TGTGCCAGTACACCAGGGGGCGCATCTGGCTATGGCTACACCTTC
TRBV7-9	TRBJ2-3	NA	NA	CASSMSGGGDTQYF	TGTGCCAGCAGCATGAGTGGGGGCGGAGATACGCAGTATTTT
TRBV15	TRBJ1-1	NA	few	CATSRGQANTEAFF	TGTGCCACCAGCAGAGGACAGGCGAACACTGAAGCTTTCTTT
TRBV7-2	TRBJ2-1	TRBD2	NA	CASSLGLAGGEGNEQFF	TGTGCCAGCAGCTTAGGTCTAGCGGGAGGAGAGGGCAATGAGCAGTTCTTC
TRBV4-3	TRBJ2-3	TRBD2	NA	CASSQDISGGASTDTQYF	TGCGCCAGCAGCCAAGACATCAGCGGGGGGGCGAGCACAGATACGCAGTATTTT
TRBV6-5	TRBJ1-3	NA	NA	CASRVPGSGNTIYF	TGTGCCAGCAGAGTCCCGGGCTCTGGAAACACCATATATTTT
TRBV30	TRBJ1-2	NA	NA	CAWNLLGKGDYGYTF	TGTGCCTGGAACCTCCTAGGAAAGGGAGACTATGGCTACACCTTC
TRBV9	TRBJ2-3	TRBD2	NA	CASSSGTSGGAATDTQYF	TGTGCCAGCAGCTCCGGGACTAGCGGGGGGGCCGCGACAGATACGCAGTATTTT
TRBV5-4	TRBJ2-5	NA	once	CASSLAGTAKETQYF	TGTGCCAGCAGCTTGGCGGGGACTGCCAAAGAGACCCAGTACTTC
TRBV5-1	TRBJ1-1	TRBD1	NA	CASSYRGEANTEAFF	TGCGCCAGCAGCTACAGGGGTGAGGCAAACACTGAAGCTTTCTTT
TRBV29-1	TRBJ2-7	NA	NA	CSVEDGSRGGEQYF	TGCAGCGTTGAAGATGGATCGAGGGGAGGCGAGCAGTACTTC
TRBV11-3	TRBJ2-1	TRBD2	few	CASSPNGRASGGNEQFF	TGTGCCAGCAGCCCTAACGGCCGGGCTAGCGGGGGCAATGAGCAGTTCTTC
TRBV10-3	TRBJ1-1	NA	NA	CAISEFPHTEAFF	TGTGCCATCAGTGAATTTCCCCATACTGAAGCTTTCTTT
TRBV19	TRBJ1-2	TRBD1	NA	CASSRDRGIPNHGYTF	TGTGCCAGTAGCCGGGACAGGGGAATCCCGAATCATGGCTACACCTTC
TRBV19	TRBJ2-7	NA	NA	CASSIPGQAGSVEQYF	TGTGCCAGTAGTATTCCTGGACAGGCGGGGTCGGTCGAGCAGTACTTC
TRBV28	TRBJ1-2	TRBD1	NA	CASSPGTANYGYTF	TGTGCCAGCAGTCCCGGGACAGCTAACTATGGCTACACCTTC
TRBV5-1	TRBJ1-2	NA	once	CASSLDSNYGYTF	TGCGCCAGCAGCTTGGACAGTAACTATGGCTACACCTTC
TRBV6-8	TRBJ2-1	TRBD2	NA	CASSSLGGERQDEQFF	TGTGCCAGCAGTTCTCTGGGAGGGGAAAGGCAGGATGAGCAGTTCTTC
TRBV10-3	TRBJ2-5	NA	NA	CRPKSRGETQYF	TGTCGGCCGAAATCTAGGGGAGAGACCCAGTACTTC
TRBV14	TRBJ2-1	TRBD2	NA	CASSQDYIGGAKFNEQFF	TGTGCCAGCAGCCAAGACTACATCGGGGGGGCCAAATTCAATGAGCAGTTCTTC
TRBV9	TRBJ2-4	TRBD2	NA	CASSPGTSGGSKNIQYF	TGTGCCAGCAGCCCCGGGACTAGCGGGGGGTCCAAAAACATTCAGTACTTC